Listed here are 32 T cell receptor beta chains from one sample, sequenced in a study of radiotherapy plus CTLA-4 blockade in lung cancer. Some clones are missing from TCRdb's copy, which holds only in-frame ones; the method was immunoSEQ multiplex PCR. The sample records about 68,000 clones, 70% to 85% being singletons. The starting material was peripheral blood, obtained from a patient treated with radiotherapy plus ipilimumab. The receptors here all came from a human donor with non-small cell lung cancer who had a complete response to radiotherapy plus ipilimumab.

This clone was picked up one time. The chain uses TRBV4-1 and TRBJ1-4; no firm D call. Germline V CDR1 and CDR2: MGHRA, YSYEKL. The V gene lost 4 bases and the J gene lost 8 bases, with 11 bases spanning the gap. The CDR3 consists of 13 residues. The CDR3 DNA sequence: TGCGCCAGCAGCCGGTGGCAGAGAGAAAAACTGTTTTTT. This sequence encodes CASSRWQREKLFF.

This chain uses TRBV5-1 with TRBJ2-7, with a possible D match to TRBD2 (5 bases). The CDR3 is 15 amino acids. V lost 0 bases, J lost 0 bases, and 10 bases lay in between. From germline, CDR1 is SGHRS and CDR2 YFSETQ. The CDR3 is CASSLAPGNSYEQYF. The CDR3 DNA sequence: TGCGCCAGCAGCTTGGCGCCCGGGAACTCCTACGAGCAGTACTTC.

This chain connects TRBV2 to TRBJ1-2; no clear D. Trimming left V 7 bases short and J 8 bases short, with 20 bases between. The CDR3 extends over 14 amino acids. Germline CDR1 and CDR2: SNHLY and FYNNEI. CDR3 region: CASNSDNIPGGYTF. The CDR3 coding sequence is TGTGCCAGCAACTCAGACAACATCCCGGGGGGCTACACCTTC. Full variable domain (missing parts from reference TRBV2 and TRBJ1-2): EPEVTQTPSHQVTQMGQEVILRCVPISNHLYFYWYRQILGQKVEFLVSFYNNEISEKSEIFDDQFSVERPDGSNFTLKIRSTKLEDSAMYFCASNSDNIPGGYTFGSGTRLTVV.

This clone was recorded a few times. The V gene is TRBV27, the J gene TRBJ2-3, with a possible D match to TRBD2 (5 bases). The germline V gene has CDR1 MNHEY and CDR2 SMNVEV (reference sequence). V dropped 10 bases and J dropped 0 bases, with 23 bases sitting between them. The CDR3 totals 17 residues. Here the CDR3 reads CATPDLSGAPSTDTQYF. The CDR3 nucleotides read TGTGCCACCCCTGACCTAAGCGGAGCACCTAGCACAGATACGCAGTATTTT.

CDR3 nucleotides: TGTGCCGCAGGGGGAGAAAAACTGTTTTTT. Its translation: CAAGGEKLFF. V gene TRBV18 combines with J gene TRBJ1-4; 7 bases match TRBD1. The CDR3 runs 10 residues. The germline gives CDR1 KGHSH, CDR2 LQKENI. With V trimmed by 11 bases and J by 8 bases, 2 bases remained unmatched.

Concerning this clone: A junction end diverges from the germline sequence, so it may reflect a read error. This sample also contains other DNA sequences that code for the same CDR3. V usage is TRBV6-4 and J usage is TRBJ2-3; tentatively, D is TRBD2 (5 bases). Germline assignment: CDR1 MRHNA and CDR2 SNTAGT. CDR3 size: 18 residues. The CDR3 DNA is TGCGCCAGCAGTGAAGCGAGCCGCGGAGGTGTGGGTACAGATACGCAGTATTTT. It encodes CASSEASRGGVGTDTQYF.

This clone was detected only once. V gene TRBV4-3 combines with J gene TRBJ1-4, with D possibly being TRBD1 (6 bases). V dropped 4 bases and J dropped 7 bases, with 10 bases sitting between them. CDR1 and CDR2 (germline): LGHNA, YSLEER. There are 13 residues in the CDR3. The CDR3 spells CASSPLQGEKLFF. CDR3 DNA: TGCGCCAGCAGCCCCTTACAGGGTGAAAAACTGTTTTTT.

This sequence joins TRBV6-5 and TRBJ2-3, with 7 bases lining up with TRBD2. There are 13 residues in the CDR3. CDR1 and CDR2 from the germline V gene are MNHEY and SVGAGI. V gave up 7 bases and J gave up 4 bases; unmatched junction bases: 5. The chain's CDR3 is CASKRESPDTQYF. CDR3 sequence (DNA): TGTGCCAGCAAGCGGGAAAGTCCAGATACGCAGTATTTT.

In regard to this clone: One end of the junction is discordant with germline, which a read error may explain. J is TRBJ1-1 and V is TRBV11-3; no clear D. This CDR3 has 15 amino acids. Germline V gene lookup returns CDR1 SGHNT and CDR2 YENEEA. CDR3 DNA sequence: TGTGCCAGCAGCCCTTATGTTGGGTTGAAGACTGAAGCTTTCTTT. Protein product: CASSPYVGLKTEAFF. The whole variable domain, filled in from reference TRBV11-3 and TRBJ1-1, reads EAGVVQSPRYKIIEKKQPVAFWCNPISGHNTLYWYLQNLGQGPELLIRYENEEAVDDSQLPKDRFSAERLKGVDSTLKIQPAELGDSAVYLCASSPYVGLKTEAFFGQGTRLTVV.

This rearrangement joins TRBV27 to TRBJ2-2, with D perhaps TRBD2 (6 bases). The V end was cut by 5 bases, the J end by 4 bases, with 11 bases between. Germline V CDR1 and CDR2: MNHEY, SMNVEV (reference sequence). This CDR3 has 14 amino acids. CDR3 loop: CASSAGGFTGELFF. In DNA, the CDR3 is TGTGCCAGCAGTGCCGGGGGATTCACCGGGGAGCTGTTTTTT.

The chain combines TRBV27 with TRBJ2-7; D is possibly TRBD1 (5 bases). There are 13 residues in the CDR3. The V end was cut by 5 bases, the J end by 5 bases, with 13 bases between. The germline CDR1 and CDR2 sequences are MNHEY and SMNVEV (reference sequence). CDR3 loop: CASSLTALNEQYF. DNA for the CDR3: TGTGCCAGCAGTCTGACAGCTTTAAACGAGCAGTACTTC.

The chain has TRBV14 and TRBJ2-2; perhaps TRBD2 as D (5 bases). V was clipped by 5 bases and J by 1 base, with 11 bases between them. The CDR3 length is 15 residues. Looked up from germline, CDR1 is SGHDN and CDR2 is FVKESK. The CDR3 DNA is TGTGCCAGCAGCACTAGGACCGAGAACACCGGGGAGCTGTTTTTT. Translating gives CASSTRTENTGELFF.

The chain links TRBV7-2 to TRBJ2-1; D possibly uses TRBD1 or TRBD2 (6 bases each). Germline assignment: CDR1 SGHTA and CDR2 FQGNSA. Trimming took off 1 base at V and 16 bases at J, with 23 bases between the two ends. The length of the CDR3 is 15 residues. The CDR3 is CASSLDYGGRNERFF. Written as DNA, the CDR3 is TGTGCCAGCAGCTTAGATTATGGGGGGCGGAACGAGCGATTCTTC.

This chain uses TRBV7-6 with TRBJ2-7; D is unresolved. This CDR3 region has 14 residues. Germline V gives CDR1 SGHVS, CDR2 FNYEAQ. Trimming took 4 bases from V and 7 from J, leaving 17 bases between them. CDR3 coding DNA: TGTGCCAGCAGCTCCAACCCCCGGGTGGGGGAGCAGTACTTC. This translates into CASSSNPRVGEQYF.

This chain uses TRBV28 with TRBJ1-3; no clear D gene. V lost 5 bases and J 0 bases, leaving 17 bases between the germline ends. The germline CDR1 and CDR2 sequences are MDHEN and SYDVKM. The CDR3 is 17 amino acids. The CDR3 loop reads CASSLPPTGVSGNTIYF. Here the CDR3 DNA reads TGTGCCAGCAGTCTACCCCCGACGGGAGTCTCTGGAAACACCATATATTTT.

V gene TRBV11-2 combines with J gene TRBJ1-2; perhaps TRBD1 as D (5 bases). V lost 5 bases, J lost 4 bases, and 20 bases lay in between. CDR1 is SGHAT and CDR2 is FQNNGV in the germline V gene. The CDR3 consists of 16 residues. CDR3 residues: CASSPKGHAPIYGYTF. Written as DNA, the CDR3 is TGTGCCAGCAGCCCAAAAGGACACGCACCGATCTATGGCTACACCTTC. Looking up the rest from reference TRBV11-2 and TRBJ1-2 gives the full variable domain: EAGVAQSPRYKIIEKRQSVAFWCNPISGHATLYWYQQILGQGPKLLIQFQNNGVVDDSQLPKDRFSAERLKGVDSTLKIQPAKLEDSAVYLCASSPKGHAPIYGYTFGSGTRLTVV.

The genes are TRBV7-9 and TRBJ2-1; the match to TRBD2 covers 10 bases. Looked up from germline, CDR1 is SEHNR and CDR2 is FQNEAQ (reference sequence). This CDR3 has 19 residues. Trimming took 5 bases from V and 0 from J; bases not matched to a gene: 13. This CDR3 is CASSPRKRGGRDSYNEQFF. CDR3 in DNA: TGTGCCAGCAGCCCACGTAAGCGGGGGGGCCGCGACTCCTACAATGAGCAGTTCTTC.

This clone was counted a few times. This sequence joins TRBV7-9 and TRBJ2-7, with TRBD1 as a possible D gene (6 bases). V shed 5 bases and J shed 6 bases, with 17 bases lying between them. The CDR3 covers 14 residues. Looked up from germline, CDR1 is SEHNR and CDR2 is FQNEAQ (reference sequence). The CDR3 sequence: CASSPPRTVSEQYF. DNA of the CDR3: TGTGCCAGCAGCCCCCCAAGGACAGTAAGCGAGCAGTACTTC.

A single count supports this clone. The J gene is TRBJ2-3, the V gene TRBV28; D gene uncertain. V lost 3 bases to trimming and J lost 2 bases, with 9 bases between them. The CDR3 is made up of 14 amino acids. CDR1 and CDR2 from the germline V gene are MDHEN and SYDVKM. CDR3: CASSFPVNTDTQYF. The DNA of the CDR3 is TGTGCCAGCAGTTTCCCCGTTAACACAGATACGCAGTATTTT.

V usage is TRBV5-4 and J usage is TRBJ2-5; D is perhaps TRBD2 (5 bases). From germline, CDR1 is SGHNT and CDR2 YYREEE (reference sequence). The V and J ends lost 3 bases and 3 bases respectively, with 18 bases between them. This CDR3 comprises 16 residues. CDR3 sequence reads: CASSSRGPYTKETQYF. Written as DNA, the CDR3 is TGTGCCAGCAGCTCAAGAGGGCCTTATACCAAAGAGACCCAGTACTTC.

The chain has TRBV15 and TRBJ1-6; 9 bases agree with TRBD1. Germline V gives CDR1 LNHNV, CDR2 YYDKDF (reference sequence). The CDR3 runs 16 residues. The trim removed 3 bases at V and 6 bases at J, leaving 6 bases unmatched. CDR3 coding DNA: TGTGCCACCAGCAGGACAGGGGGGAATATTAATTCACCCCTCCACTTT. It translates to CATSRTGGNINSPLHF.

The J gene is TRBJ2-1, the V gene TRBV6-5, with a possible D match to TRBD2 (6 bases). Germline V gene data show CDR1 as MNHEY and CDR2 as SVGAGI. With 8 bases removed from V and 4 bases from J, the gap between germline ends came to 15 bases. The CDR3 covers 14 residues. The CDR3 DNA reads TGTGCCAGCTCACCCCGCGGGGTTTACAATGAGCAGTTCTTC. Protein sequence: CASSPRGVYNEQFF.

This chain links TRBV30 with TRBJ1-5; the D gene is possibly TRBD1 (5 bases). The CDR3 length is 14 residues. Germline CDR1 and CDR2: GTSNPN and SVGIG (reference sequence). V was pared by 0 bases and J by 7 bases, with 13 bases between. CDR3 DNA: TGTGCCTGGAGTGTTGCGGGGGGTAGACAGCCCCAGCATTTT. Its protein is CAWSVAGGRQPQHF.

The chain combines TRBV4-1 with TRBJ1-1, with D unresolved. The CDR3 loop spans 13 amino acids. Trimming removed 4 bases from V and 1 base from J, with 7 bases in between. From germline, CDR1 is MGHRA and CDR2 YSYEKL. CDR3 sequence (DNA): TGCGCCAGCAGCCGGCTACAGAACACTGAAGCTTTCTTT. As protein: CASSRLQNTEAFF.

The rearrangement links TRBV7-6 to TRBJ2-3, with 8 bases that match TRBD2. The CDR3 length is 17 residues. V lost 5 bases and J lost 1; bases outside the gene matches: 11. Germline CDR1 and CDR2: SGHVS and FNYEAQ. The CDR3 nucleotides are TGTGCCAGCAGCCCAAACCCCAGCGGGGGTGGCACAGATACGCAGTATTTT. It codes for CASSPNPSGGGTDTQYF. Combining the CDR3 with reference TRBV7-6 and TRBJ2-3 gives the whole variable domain GAGVSQSPRYKVTKRGQDVALRCDPISGHVSLYWYRQALGQGPEFLTYFNYEAQQDKSGLPNDRFSAERPEGSISTLTIQRTEQRDSAMYRCASSPNPSGGGTDTQYFGPGTRLTVL.

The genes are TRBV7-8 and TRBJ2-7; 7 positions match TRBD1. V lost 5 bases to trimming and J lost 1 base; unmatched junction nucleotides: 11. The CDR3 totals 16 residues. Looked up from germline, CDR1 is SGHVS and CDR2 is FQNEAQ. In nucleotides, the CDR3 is TGTGCCAGCAGCGTAAACAGGGGATTGAAATCCTACGAGCAGTACGTC. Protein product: CASSVNRGLKSYEQYV.

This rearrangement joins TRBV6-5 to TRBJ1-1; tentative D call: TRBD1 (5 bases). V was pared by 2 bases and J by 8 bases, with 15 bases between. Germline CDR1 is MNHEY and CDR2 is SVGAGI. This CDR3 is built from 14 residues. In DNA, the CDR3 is TGTGCCAGCAGTTACGGTACGGGGACTCCGGAAGCTTTCTTT. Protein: CASSYGTGTPEAFF.

Here the CDR3 reads CASSPSPYQPQHF. CDR3 coding DNA: TGTGCCAGCAGCCCCTCCCCATATCAGCCCCAGCATTTT. The V call is TRBV11-3, the J call TRBJ1-5; no clear D gene. V dropped 5 bases and J dropped 5 bases, with 10 bases sitting between them. CDR1 is SGHNT and CDR2 is YENEEA in the germline V gene. CDR3 size: 13 residues.

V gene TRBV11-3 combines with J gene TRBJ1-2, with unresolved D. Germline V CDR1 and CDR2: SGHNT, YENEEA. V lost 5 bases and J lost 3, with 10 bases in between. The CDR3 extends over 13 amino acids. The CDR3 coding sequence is TGTGCCAGCAGCACGGACGGCTACTATGGCTACACCTTC. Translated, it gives CASSTDGYYGYTF.

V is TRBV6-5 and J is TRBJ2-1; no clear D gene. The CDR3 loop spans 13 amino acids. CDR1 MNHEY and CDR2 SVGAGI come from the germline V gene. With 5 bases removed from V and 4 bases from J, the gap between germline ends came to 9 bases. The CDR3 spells CASSEVLYNEQFF. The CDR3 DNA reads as TGTGCCAGCAGTGAGGTGTTATACAATGAGCAGTTCTTC.

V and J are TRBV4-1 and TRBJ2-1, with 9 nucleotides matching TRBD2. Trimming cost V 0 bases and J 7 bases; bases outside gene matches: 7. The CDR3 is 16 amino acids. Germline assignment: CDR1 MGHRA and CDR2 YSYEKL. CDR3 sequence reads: CASSQDWAGGENEQFF. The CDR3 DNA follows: TGCGCCAGCAGCCAAGATTGGGCGGGAGGGGAAAATGAGCAGTTCTTC.

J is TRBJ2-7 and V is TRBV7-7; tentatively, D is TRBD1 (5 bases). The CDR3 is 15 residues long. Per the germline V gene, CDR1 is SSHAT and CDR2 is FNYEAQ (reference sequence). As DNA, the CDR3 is TGTGCTAGCAGCTTCCGGCCCAGGGCCCCCTACGAGCAGTACGTC. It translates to CASSFRPRAPYEQYV.